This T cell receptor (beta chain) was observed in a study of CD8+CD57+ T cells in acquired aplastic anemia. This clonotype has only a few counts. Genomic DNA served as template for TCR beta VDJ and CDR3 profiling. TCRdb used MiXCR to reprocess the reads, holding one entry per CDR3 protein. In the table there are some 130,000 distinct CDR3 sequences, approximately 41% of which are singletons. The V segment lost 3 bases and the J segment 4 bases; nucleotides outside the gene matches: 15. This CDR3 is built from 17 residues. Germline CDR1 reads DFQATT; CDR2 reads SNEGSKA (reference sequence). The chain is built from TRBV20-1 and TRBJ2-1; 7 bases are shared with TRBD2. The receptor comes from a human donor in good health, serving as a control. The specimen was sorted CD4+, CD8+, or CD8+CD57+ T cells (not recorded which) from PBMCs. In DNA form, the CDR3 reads TGCAGTGCTAGTTTCCCCTCGAAGGGCGGGAGTTACAATGAGCAGTTCTTC. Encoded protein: CSASFPSKGGSYNEQFF.